The 10 T cell receptor beta chains given below trace back to one sample, sequenced in a study of blood T cell repertoires in COVID-19. Profiled with immunoSEQ multiplex PCR; TCRdb holds only in-frame clones, not every one. The sample has about 310,000 clones, approximately 89% seen once. Sequencing was performed on PBMCs or T cells enriched from blood (not recorded which). The receptors come from a woman under 40 who had recovered from COVID-19.

The genes are TRBV5-1 and TRBJ1-1, with a tentative D call TRBD1 (5 bases). The germline V gene encodes CDR1 SGHRS and CDR2 YFSETQ. V lost 3 bases to trimming and J lost 0 bases, with 9 bases between them. The CDR3 extends over 14 amino acids. CDR3 sequence (DNA): TGCGCCAGCAGCTCTGGACATGTGAACACTGAAGCTTTCTTT. Protein: CASSSGHVNTEAFF.

The rearrangement joins TRBV11-2 to TRBJ2-1; D uncertain. The germline V and J ends were trimmed by 0 bases and 7 bases, with 4 bases remaining between them. The CDR3 is made up of 12 amino acids. Germline-derived CDR1 and CDR2 are SGHAT and FQNNGV. CDR3 sequence (DNA): TGTGCCAGCAGCTTAGACGAGAATGAGCAGTTCTTC. Encoded protein: CASSLDENEQFF.

This chain uses TRBV5-6 with TRBJ2-5; TRBD2 is a possible D gene (5 bases). Trimming removed 4 bases at V and 0 bases at J, with 13 bases between. CDR3 length: 15 amino acids. CDR1 SGHDT and CDR2 YYEEEE come from the germline V gene. The CDR3 is CASSRGYLYQETQYF. CDR3 bases: TGTGCCAGCAGCCGGGGATACCTGTACCAAGAGACCCAGTACTTC.

This clone is a singleton in its sample. The chain is built from TRBV3-1 (or the pseudogene TRBV3-2) and TRBJ2-1; tentative D call: TRBD2 (5 bases). Germline loops: CDR1 LGHDT, CDR2 YNNKEL (reference sequence). Trimming left V 1 base short and J 4 bases short, with 14 bases between. CDR3 length: 16 residues. The CDR3 DNA follows: TGTGCCAGCAGCCAAGCGGGATTAGTTAGTTACAATGAGCAGTTCTTC. Translating gives CASSQAGLVSYNEQFF.

The CDR3 protein is CASSLSGINNEQFF. CDR3 bases: TGTGCCAGCAGTCTTAGCGGGATCAACAATGAGCAGTTCTTC. The chain recombines TRBV6-5 with TRBJ2-1; 8 nucleotides line up with TRBD2. Trimming took 5 bases from V and 5 from J; bases not matched to a gene: 5. Germline CDR1 is MNHEY and CDR2 is SVGAGI. This CDR3 is built from 14 residues.

This clone was recorded only once. V and J are TRBV28 and TRBJ1-5, with TRBD1 matching over 9 bases. Unmatched junction bases numbered 8, after V lost 4 bases and J lost 7 bases. CDR1 and CDR2 from the germline V gene are MDHEN and SYDVKM. The CDR3 runs to 15 residues. For the CDR3, the DNA is TGTGCCAGCAGTTCCTCGGACAGGGGTCGGCAGCCCCAGCATTTT. Its translation: CASSSSDRGRQPQHF.

The chain has TRBV27 and TRBJ2-2; 15 nucleotides match TRBD2. The trim removed 7 bases at V and 1 base at J, leaving 10 bases unmatched. Germline lookup yields CDR1 MNHEY and CDR2 SMNVEV (reference sequence). The CDR3 contains 19 residues. The DNA of the CDR3 is TGTGCCAGCACTTTGTGGGGACTAGCGGGGGGATTGAACACCGGGGAGCTGTTTTTT. It encodes CASTLWGLAGGLNTGELFF.

This clone was recorded once. DNA of the CDR3: TGTGCTAGTGGTTTGGGCGGGACGGGCACAGATACGCAGTATTTT. Translating it yields CASGLGGTGTDTQYF. The chain employs TRBV12-5 and TRBJ2-3, with D maybe TRBD2 (6 bases). The germline V gene encodes CDR1 LGHNT and CDR2 FRNRAP. V dropped 1 base and J dropped 1 base, with 9 bases sitting between them. CDR3 length: 15 amino acids.

The chain employs TRBV5-6 and TRBJ2-1; TRBD2 agrees at 13 bases. The V and J ends lost 4 bases and 7 bases, in that order; junction bases with no gene match: 11. Per germline, CDR1 SGHDT and CDR2 YYEEEE. The CDR3 consists of 17 residues. The CDR3 spells CASSVTGTSGIVNEQFF. The CDR3 region has the DNA TGTGCCAGCAGCGTTACCGGGACTAGCGGGATAGTAAATGAGCAGTTCTTC.

The J gene is TRBJ1-1, the V gene TRBV30, with D hard to call. This CDR3 contains 15 residues. V lost 4 bases and J lost 4, with 19 bases in between. CDR1 and CDR2 (germline): GTSNPN, SVGIG (reference sequence). CDR3 nucleotides: TGTGCCTGGACCCCGCGCCCGGGGTTCAGCACTGAAGCTTTCTTT. It encodes CAWTPRPGFSTEAFF.